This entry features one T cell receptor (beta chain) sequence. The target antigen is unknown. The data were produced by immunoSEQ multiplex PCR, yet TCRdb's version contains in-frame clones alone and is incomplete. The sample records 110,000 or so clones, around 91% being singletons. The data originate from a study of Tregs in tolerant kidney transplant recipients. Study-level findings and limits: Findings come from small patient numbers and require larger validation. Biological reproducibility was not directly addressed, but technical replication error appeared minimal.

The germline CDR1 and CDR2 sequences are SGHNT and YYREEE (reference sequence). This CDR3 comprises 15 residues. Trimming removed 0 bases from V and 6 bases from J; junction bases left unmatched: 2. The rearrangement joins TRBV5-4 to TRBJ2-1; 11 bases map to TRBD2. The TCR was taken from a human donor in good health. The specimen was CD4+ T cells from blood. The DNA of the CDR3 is TGTGCCAGCAGCTTGGGCCTAGCGGGAGGCAATGAGCAGTTCTTC. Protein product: CASSLGLAGGNEQFF.